This T cell receptor (beta chain) stems from a study of blood T cell repertoires in COVID-19. For the study at large: Samples representing acute and convalescent COVID-19 were sourced from the United States, Italy and Spain. PBMCs, B-cell-depleted T cells, or T cells were the source of the cDNA or gDNA that made up the material.

CDR3 length: 15 amino acids. Unmatched junction bases numbered 9, after V lost 5 bases and J lost 4 bases. CDR1 is SEHNR, CDR2 FQNEAQ, per germline (reference sequence). Generated by immunoSEQ multiplex PCR, the TCRdb table keeps only in-frame clones and is missing some. The data hold approximately 150,000 clones, with around 87% observed a single time. The TCR comes from a woman aged 50 to 60 with active or convalescent COVID-19. J is TRBJ1-2 and V is TRBV7-9, with 8 positions matching TRBD1. Sequencing used peripheral blood. The chain's CDR3 is CASSVRAGGGYGYTF. The DNA of the CDR3 is TGTGCCAGCAGCGTCAGGGCAGGGGGCGGCTATGGCTACACCTTC.